The 9 T cell receptor beta chains listed next were all sequenced from one sample in a study of human T cells and chemical hapten exposure. Sample time point: pre-sensitization, week 0. Treatment denoted: therapeutic diphenylcyclopropenone sensitization with weekly scalp DPC. TCRdb passed the RACE reads through MiXCR, listing each CDR3 protein once. The sample has approximately 52,000 distinct CDR3 sequences; approximately 9.8% are singletons. The starting material was whole blood, obtained in connection with sensitization to the hapten diphenylcyclopropenone (DPC). The receptors come from a woman aged 40 to 50 with alopecia areata. Some clones in this sample may be carry-over from other donors' samples.

This clonotype was detected only a few times. The chain employs TRBV20-1 and TRBJ2-7; D gene uncertain. This CDR3 has 12 residues. Trimming pared 2 bases from V and 5 bases from J, leaving 10 bases between. Germline V lookup: CDR1 DFQATT, CDR2 SNEGSKA (reference sequence). The CDR3 is CSARQQINEQYF. The CDR3 DNA sequence: TGCAGTGCTAGACAACAAATCAACGAGCAGTACTTC.

The chain couples TRBV20-1 to TRBJ1-1, with D unclear. There are 14 residues in the CDR3. Trimming pared 4 bases from V and 0 bases from J, leaving 12 bases between. CDR1 and CDR2 (germline): DFQATT, SNEGSKA (reference sequence). The CDR3 here is CSANFSGMNTEAFF. Here the CDR3 DNA reads TGCAGTGCTAATTTTTCGGGGATGAACACTGAAGCTTTCTTT.

This clonotype was detected ten times or more. The gene calls are TRBV9 and TRBJ2-3, with TRBD2 as a possible D gene (6 bases). The CDR3 loop spans 16 amino acids. Trimming pared 0 bases from V and 4 bases from J, leaving 15 bases between. Germline CDR1 is SGDLS and CDR2 is YYNGEE. In nucleotides, the CDR3 is TGTGCCAGCAGCGTAGATCTTAGCGGAGCCGCAGATACGCAGTATTTT. It encodes CASSVDLSGAADTQYF. The complete variable domain, with remaining parts taken from reference TRBV9 and TRBJ2-3, reads DSGVTQTPKHLITATGQRVTLRCSPRSGDLSVYWYQQSLDQGLQFLIQYYNGEERAKGNILERFSAQQFPDLHSELNLSSLELGDSALYFCASSVDLSGAADTQYFGPGTRLTVL.

This clonotype came up many times. The chain uses TRBV5-5 and TRBJ1-4, with 10 bases matching TRBD1. Looked up from germline, CDR1 is SGHKS and CDR2 is YYEKEE (reference sequence). V lost 3 bases, J lost 5 bases, and 7 bases stayed unmatched. This CDR3 is built from 16 residues. The CDR3 DNA reads as TGTGCCAGCAGCTCGGTAGGGGGACAGGGGAATGAAAAACTGTTTTTT. It translates to CASSSVGGQGNEKLFF.

This clonotype has a count of ten or more. The chain recombines TRBV20-1 with TRBJ2-5, with D tentatively TRBD2 (7 bases). In germline, CDR1 is DFQATT, CDR2 SNEGSKA (reference sequence). This CDR3 contains 15 residues. Trimming took 0 bases from V and 5 from J, leaving 16 bases between them. The CDR3 spells CSARDARAGAETQYF. CDR3 DNA sequence: TGCAGTGCTAGAGATGCCCGGGCGGGGGCTGAGACCCAGTACTTC.

This clonotype was counted ten times or more. The rearrangement uses TRBV7-3 and TRBJ2-3; TRBD1 matches at 8 bases. This CDR3 contains 14 residues. The junction had 3 bases not matched to a gene; V was cut back by 6 bases and J by 1 base. The germline CDR1 and CDR2 sequences are SGHTA and FQGTGA. CDR3 sequence reads: CASSGTGGTDTQYF. The CDR3 region has the DNA TGTGCCAGCAGTGGGACAGGAGGCACAGATACGCAGTATTTT.

The chain combines TRBV5-8 with TRBJ1-2, with a tentative D call TRBD1 (5 bases). Trimming removed 5 bases from V and 4 bases from J, with 15 bases in between. Germline V gives CDR1 SGHTS, CDR2 YDEGEE. The CDR3 is made up of 14 amino acids. Here the CDR3 DNA reads TGTGCCAGCAGGCCGACAGACAAAGCCTATGGCTACACCTTC. Its protein is CASRPTDKAYGYTF.

Ten or more counts support this clonotype. The chain employs TRBV6-5 and TRBJ1-1; unclear D gene. This CDR3 region has 13 residues. The germline V and J ends were trimmed by 4 bases and 4 bases, with 10 bases remaining between them. The V gene's germline CDR1 is MNHEY and CDR2 SVGAGI. For the CDR3, the DNA is TGTGCCAGCAGTTTTAAGGAGGGCACTGAAGCTTTCTTT. As protein: CASSFKEGTEAFF.

This clonotype was counted at least ten times. V gene TRBV7-2 combines with J gene TRBJ2-5; 9 nucleotides line up with TRBD2. The CDR3 is 18 amino acids. J gave up 3 bases and V 1 base, and 12 bases lay outside the gene matches. The V gene's germline CDR1 is SGHTA and CDR2 FQGNSA. CDR3 nucleotide sequence: TGTGCCAGCAGCTTAGGCCCACCGCGGGGGGGATGGGAAGAGACCCAGTACTTC. This gives the protein CASSLGPPRGGWEETQYF.